This T cell receptor beta chain was documented in a study of T cell repertoires in cytomegalovirus infection. At the level of the study: An indication of both CMV infection and matching HLA type came from public TCR beta signatures. Broader study findings: Clonotypes of TCR beta that were HLA-C-restricted and CMV-specific dominated the ex vivo response. Identification of carriers of CMV plus the relevant HLA was performed using cumulative public TCR beta family frequency.

In its sample, this clonotype was seen many times. Its antigen is undetermined. The V gene's germline CDR1 is MGHDK and CDR2 SYGVNS. The length of the CDR3 is 14 residues. Trimming took off 1 base at V and 7 bases at J, with 8 bases between the two ends. TCRdb passed the reads through MiXCR, listing each CDR3 protein once. Of 480,000 or so distinct CDR3 sequences listed, 11% are singletons. The clonotype comes from a human donor in good health (CMV status not recorded). Some clones in this sample may be carry-over from other donors' samples. This rearrangement joins TRBV25-1 to TRBJ1-6, with D perhaps matching TRBD1 (5 bases). The sample consisted of PBMCs. The CDR3 DNA reads TGTGCCAGCAGTGAATTCCACAGGAATTCACCCCTCCACTTT. Translation gives CASSEFHRNSPLHF. The full variable domain, completed using reference TRBV25-1 and TRBJ1-6, is EADIYQTPRYLVIGTGKKITLECSQTMGHDKMYWYQQDPGMELHLIHYSYGVNSTEKGDLSSESTVSRIRTEHFPLTLESARPSHTSQYLCASSEFHRNSPLHFGNGTRLTVT.